Each of the 17 T cell receptor beta chains below was sequenced from the same sample in a study of cytomegalovirus exposure and HLA in healthy donors. Primers for the PCR totalled 60 Vbeta and 13 Jbeta. Measured with immunoSEQ multiplex PCR; TCRdb has only the in-frame clones, and not every one. The repertoire holds about 220,000 clones, with approximately 82% as singletons. The sample was PBMCs. The receptors here all came from a man between 18 and 35 years old in good health and CMV-seronegative.

The V and J genes are TRBV7-3 and TRBJ2-3; D perhaps matches TRBD2 (6 bases). In germline, CDR1 is SGHTA, CDR2 FQGTGA. The CDR3 has 14 residues. Between the trimmed V and J ends, which lost 1 base and 2 bases, there was a span of 7 bases. This CDR3 reads CASSLIAVTDTQYF. CDR3 nucleotide sequence: TGTGCCAGCAGCTTAATAGCGGTCACAGATACGCAGTATTTT.

The chain employs TRBV6-5 and TRBJ2-7, with D perhaps matching TRBD2 (6 bases). Trimming pared 5 bases from V and 5 bases from J, leaving 7 bases between. The CDR3 contains 11 residues. The germline CDR1 and CDR2 sequences are MNHEY and SVGAGI. Written as DNA, the CDR3 is TGTGCCAGCAGTGGCGGGAACGAGCAGTACTTC. It encodes CASSGGNEQYF.

This chain links TRBV18 with TRBJ1-1; D call uncertain. From germline, CDR1 is KGHSH and CDR2 LQKENI. V lost 3 bases to trimming and J lost 5 bases, with 10 bases between them. CDR3 length: 13 residues. Here the CDR3 DNA reads TGTGCCAGCTCACCGTCGACGGGGACTGAAGCTTTCTTT. It is translated as CASSPSTGTEAFF.

The chain has TRBV19 and TRBJ1-1; tentatively, D is TRBD1 (6 bases). Deletions cut 3 bases from V and 3 bases from J, with 8 bases between. The CDR3 sequence is 13 residues long. Germline CDR1 LNHDA, CDR2 SQIVND (reference sequence). CDR3 in amino acids: CASSITGYTEAFF. The CDR3 DNA follows: TGTGCCAGTAGTATTACAGGGTACACTGAAGCTTTCTTT.

This clone appeared once. V gene TRBV2 combines with J gene TRBJ2-1; the D is unclear. V was cut by 6 bases and J by 0 bases, with 12 bases left in between. This CDR3 is built from 15 residues. Germline loops: CDR1 SNHLY, CDR2 FYNNEI. The CDR3 region is CASRLQGDSYNEQFF. The DNA for the CDR3 is TGTGCCAGCAGGCTACAAGGAGACTCCTACAATGAGCAGTTCTTC.

The V call is TRBV5-4, the J call TRBJ2-7; maybe TRBD1 (6 bases). Germline CDR1 is SGHNT and CDR2 is YYREEE (reference sequence). Trimming cost V 3 bases and J 3 bases, with 10 bases left between them. This CDR3 comprises 13 residues. This CDR3 reads CASSSPDSYEQYF. In DNA, the CDR3 is TGTGCCAGCAGCTCGCCGGACAGCTACGAGCAGTACTTC.

This clone was seen a handful of times. J is TRBJ1-2 and V is TRBV6-1; 7 nucleotides align to TRBD1. The CDR3 covers 15 residues. Unmatched junction bases numbered 8, after V lost 4 bases and J lost 3 bases. Germline values: CDR1 MNHNS, CDR2 SASEGT. CDR3 DNA: TGTGCCAGCAGTGTAACAGGGGCCGATTACTATGGCTACACCTTC. Its protein is CASSVTGADYYGYTF.

With regard to this clone: Other nucleotide sequences from this sample produce the same CDR3. This rearrangement joins TRBV9 to TRBJ1-2; D possibly corresponds to TRBD1 (6 bases). The CDR3 spans 16 residues. V was shortened by 2 bases and J by 0 bases, with 14 bases between the two germline ends. CDR1 and CDR2 (germline): SGDLS, YYNGEE. CDR3 in amino acids: CASSVEDRTANYGYTF. CDR3 sequence (DNA): TGTGCCAGCAGCGTCGAGGATAGGACAGCTAACTATGGCTACACCTTC.

The chain has TRBV5-5 and TRBJ2-7, with 10 bases that match TRBD2. In germline, CDR1 is SGHKS, CDR2 YYEKEE (reference sequence). Trimming took 4 bases from V and 4 from J; bases not matched to a gene: 2. This CDR3 spans 13 amino acids. The CDR3, as DNA: TGTGCCAGCAGCCTGACTAGCGGGTACGAGCAGTACTTC. Its protein is CASSLTSGYEQYF.

The chain has TRBV28 and TRBJ1-6; TRBD1 matches at 8 bases. V dropped 5 bases and J dropped 10; count of bases not matched to a gene: 7. Per the germline V gene, CDR1 is MDHEN and CDR2 is SYDVKM. CDR3 length: 14 amino acids. The CDR3: CASSPGQGGSPLHF. CDR3 nucleotides: TGTGCCAGCAGTCCCGGACAGGGAGGGTCACCCCTCCACTTT. Full variable domain (remainder filled in from reference TRBV28 and TRBJ1-6): DVKVTQSSRYLVKRTGEKVFLECVQDMDHENMFWYRQDPGLGLRLIYFSYDVKMKEKGDIPEGYSVSREKKERFSLILESASTNQTSMYLCASSPGQGGSPLHFGNGTRLTVT.

This clone has more than one count but fewer than ten. The chain uses TRBV5-6 and TRBJ2-7; TRBD1 might be the D (5 bases). CDR3 size: 13 residues. Germline V gives CDR1 SGHDT, CDR2 YYEEEE. Trimming shortened V by 1 base and J by 6 bases, and 11 bases separated the two germline ends. CDR3 nucleotide sequence: TGTGCCAGCAGCTTGTGGACAACAAGCGAGCAGTACTTC. Translating it yields CASSLWTTSEQYF. Combining the CDR3 with reference TRBV5-6 and TRBJ2-7 gives the whole variable domain DAGVTQSPTHLIKTRGQQVTLRCSPKSGHDTVSWYQQALGQGPQFIFQYYEEEERQRGNFPDRFSGHQFPNYSSELNVNALLLGDSALYLCASSLWTTSEQYFGPGTRLTVT.

This clone was seen more than once but under ten times. CDR3 sequence: CASSGTDTGELFF. CDR3 sequence (DNA): TGTGCCAGCAGTGGGACAGACACCGGGGAGCTGTTTTTT. The chain recombines TRBV6-4 with TRBJ2-2; the D gene is possibly TRBD1 (6 bases). The CDR3 has 13 residues. The V gene's germline CDR1 is MRHNA and CDR2 SNTAGT. V shed 4 bases and J shed 3 bases, with 6 bases lying between them.

The chain employs TRBV11-2 and TRBJ2-5; TRBD1 might be the D (5 bases). Germline CDR1 SGHAT, CDR2 FQNNGV. This CDR3 region has 14 residues. With 5 bases removed from V and 6 bases from J, the gap between germline ends came to 16 bases. The CDR3 bases are TGTGCCAGCAGCCCCGACAGTCTCGTAAAGACCCAGTACTTC. This encodes CASSPDSLVKTQYF.

The rearrangement joins TRBV5-8 to TRBJ2-7; a weak D match, TRBD2 (6 bases). Germline CDR1 SGHTS, CDR2 YDEGEE. The CDR3 totals 17 residues. Deletions cut 1 base from V and 7 bases from J, with 24 bases between. The CDR3 nucleotides are TGTGCCAGCAGCTTGCTTGGACTAACGCAGCCGTCTGGGGAGCAGTACTTC. Protein product: CASSLLGLTQPSGEQYF. The complete variable domain, with remaining parts taken from reference TRBV5-8 and TRBJ2-7, reads EAGVTQSPTHLIKTRGQQATLRCSPISGHTSVYWYQQALGLGLQFLLWYDEGEERNRGNFPPRFSGRQFPNYSSELNVNALELEDSALYLCASSLLGLTQPSGEQYFGPGTRLTVT.

This sequence joins TRBV25-1 and TRBJ2-3, with TRBD2 matching 10 bases. The trim removed 5 bases at V and 0 bases at J, leaving 2 bases unmatched. Germline V gene sequence: CDR1 MGHDK, CDR2 SYGVNS. This CDR3 contains 15 residues. Written as DNA, the CDR3 is TGTGCCAGCAGTTTGACTAGCGGGAGCACAGATACGCAGTATTTT. Its protein product is CASSLTSGSTDTQYF.

The chain joins TRBV28 to TRBJ2-3; the D gene is possibly TRBD2 (7 bases). Per the germline V gene, CDR1 is MDHEN and CDR2 is SYDVKM. This CDR3 contains 16 residues. Trimming took 7 bases from V and 0 from J, leaving 17 bases between them. The CDR3 DNA reads as TGTGCCAGCAATCTCCTGGCGGGGGCTAGCACAGATACGCAGTATTTT. It is translated as CASNLLAGASTDTQYF. The whole variable domain, remainder taken from reference TRBV28 and TRBJ2-3, is DVKVTQSSRYLVKRTGEKVFLECVQDMDHENMFWYRQDPGLGLRLIYFSYDVKMKEKGDIPEGYSVSREKKERFSLILESASTNQTSMYLCASNLLAGASTDTQYFGPGTRLTVL.

The chain employs TRBV11-3 and TRBJ2-1, with 7 bases identical to TRBD2. Germline V gene data show CDR1 as SGHNT and CDR2 as YENEEA. The ends lost 4 bases at V and 0 bases at J; junction bases unmatched: 3. This CDR3 spans 15 amino acids. CDR3 loop: CASSSTSDSYNEQFF. CDR3 sequence (DNA): TGTGCCAGCAGCTCCACTAGCGACTCCTACAATGAGCAGTTCTTC.